This paragraph covers one T cell receptor (beta chain) sequence. Authors' data handling: ImmunoSEQ output lacked quality scores and full-length reads, limiting matched filtering. Libraries were prepared by immunoSEQ multiplex PCR; TCRdb keeps only in-frame clonotypes and omits some of them. For V, J and clone size, that table is used; D and trimming come from the DNA. This sample has 2 million to 2.5 million clones; approximately 95% occur once, and the top ten carry under 0.45%. This sample is part of a study of shared clonotypes between healthy human individuals. J gave up 9 bases and V 3 bases, and 10 bases lay outside the gene matches. Germline V gives CDR1 MNHEY, CDR2 SMNVEV (reference sequence). The CDR3 is made up of 15 amino acids.

The sequence derives from a man aged 18-30 years in good health. Some clones in this sample may be carry-over from other donors' samples. The chain carries TRBV27 and TRBJ2-4, with 8 bases aligning to TRBD1. Sequences were obtained from naive CD4+ T cells from PBMCs. Subset indicated: CD45RA+ positively selected. The CDR3 DNA reads TGTGCCAGCAGTTTGGACAGGGAATCTAATAGCATTCAGTACTTC. Translated, it gives CASSLDRESNSIQYF.